These 18 T cell receptor beta chains share one sample of origin, sequenced in a study of early T cells in non-severe SARS-CoV-2 infection. TCRdb reprocessed the 5' RACE reads via MiXCR and lists one record per CDR3 protein. Of about 49,000 distinct CDR3 sequences listed, over 9.5% are singletons. Sequenced input: whole blood. These receptors originate from an adult who was a healthcare worker with PCR-confirmed SARS-CoV-2 infection or an uninfected control (not recorded which).

This clonotype was observed a few times. This rearrangement joins TRBV29-1 to TRBJ1-2; maybe TRBD1 (5 bases). V was pared by 0 bases and J by 8 bases, with 13 bases between. From germline, CDR1 is SQVTM and CDR2 ANQGSEA. There are 13 residues in the CDR3. The CDR3: CSVEDLLRGGYTF. Written as DNA, the CDR3 is TGCAGCGTTGAAGATCTACTTCGGGGCGGCTACACCTTC.

This clonotype was seen ten or more times. The rearrangement joins TRBV29-1 to TRBJ2-3; D perhaps matches TRBD2 (6 bases). V lost 7 bases to trimming and J lost 7 bases, with 33 bases between them. This CDR3 has 18 residues. From germline, CDR1 is SQVTM and CDR2 ANQGSEA. CDR3 coding DNA: TGCAGCGGGACGACAGCCACGGGCATCGGAGGGCCTATTCATACGCAGTATTTT. Its protein product is CSGTTATGIGGPIHTQYF.

This clonotype was recorded many times. V and J are TRBV20-1 and TRBJ2-1, with 8 bases lining up with TRBD2. This CDR3 is built from 16 residues. V was clipped by 4 bases and J by 1 base; unmatched bases: 9. From germline, CDR1 is DFQATT and CDR2 SNEGSKA (reference sequence). The CDR3 here is CSAKAGAFPSYNEQFF. CDR3 nucleotide sequence: TGCAGTGCTAAAGCGGGAGCGTTCCCATCCTACAATGAGCAGTTCTTC.

The rearrangement joins TRBV28 to TRBJ2-7; D is uncertain. The germline V and J ends were trimmed by 6 bases and 5 bases, with 14 bases remaining between them. Germline V lookup: CDR1 MDHEN, CDR2 SYDVKM. The CDR3 covers 13 residues. The CDR3 DNA reads TGTGCCAGCAGCCGGACGGGCGGAAACGAGCAGTACTTC. Its protein product is CASSRTGGNEQYF.

The DNA for the CDR3 is TGTGCCAGCAGACCCGGCCGAGAGACCCAGTACTTC. It specifies CASRPGRETQYF. The chain recombines TRBV3-1 with TRBJ2-5, with no clear D. The germline V gene has CDR1 LGHDT and CDR2 YNNKEL (reference sequence). This CDR3 has 12 amino acids. Trimming removed 6 bases at V and 4 bases at J, with 9 bases between.

The V call is TRBV5-1, the J call TRBJ2-5; D possibly matches TRBD1 or TRBD2 (6 bases each). The CDR3 runs to 15 residues. The germline V gene has CDR1 SGHRS and CDR2 YFSETQ. V lost 4 bases to trimming and J lost 4 bases, with 17 bases between them. The CDR3 region has the DNA TGCGCCAGCAGCCCTACAGGGAGGTCTATAGAGACCCAGTACTTC. It codes for CASSPTGRSIETQYF.

This clonotype was counted ten times or more. The chain joins TRBV5-5 to TRBJ1-2, with D possibly being TRBD1 (5 bases). This CDR3 has 16 residues. CDR1 and CDR2 from the germline V gene are SGHKS and YYEKEE (reference sequence). Trimming pared 3 bases from V and 4 bases from J, leaving 19 bases between. The CDR3 DNA reads as TGTGCCAGCAGCTCTGGGTGGAGGCCGGGACTCTATGGCTACACCTTC. This codes for CASSSGWRPGLYGYTF.

This clonotype occurred many times. The rearrangement joins TRBV28 to TRBJ1-2, with 11 nucleotides matching TRBD1. Germline-derived CDR1 and CDR2 are MDHEN and SYDVKM. J lost 8 bases, V lost 6 bases, and 8 bases had no gene match. The CDR3 runs to 14 residues. The CDR3 bases are TGTGCCAGCAGCCGCCAGGGACAGGGGGGAGGCTACACCTTC. It yields the protein CASSRQGQGGGYTF.

This clonotype has more than one count but fewer than ten. This chain connects TRBV2 to TRBJ1-6, with TRBD1 as a possible D gene (6 bases). The length of the CDR3 is 15 residues. The V end was cut by 3 bases, the J end by 5 bases, with 11 bases between. Germline V gene lookup returns CDR1 SNHLY and CDR2 FYNNEI. CDR3 amino acids: CASSDRGHNNSPLHF. The DNA of the CDR3 is TGTGCCAGCAGTGACAGGGGCCACAATAATTCACCCCTCCACTTT.

This clonotype was seen more than once but under ten times. The chain uses TRBV6-6 and TRBJ2-2; 12 nucleotides line up with TRBD2. The CDR3 totals 17 residues. CDR1 is MNHNY and CDR2 is SVGAGI in the germline V gene (reference sequence). The V gene end was trimmed by 7 bases and the J gene end by 4 bases; junction bases not matched to a gene: 10. CDR3 nucleotides: TGTGCCAGCACCCCTAGCGGGGGGGCGGTTAGCACCGGGGAGCTGTTTTTT. Translating gives CASTPSGGAVSTGELFF.

This clonotype was counted ten times or more. For the CDR3, the DNA is TGTGCCGGTGAGGAGGGGACTGAAGCTTTCTTT. It translates to CAGEEGTEAFF. The chain joins TRBV30 to TRBJ1-1; a weak D match, TRBD1 (5 bases). The CDR3 loop spans 11 amino acids. CDR1 GTSNPN and CDR2 SVGIG come from the germline V gene (reference sequence). With 8 bases removed from V and 5 bases from J, the gap between germline ends came to 12 bases. The whole variable domain, filled in from reference TRBV30 and TRBJ1-1, reads SQTIHQWPATLVQPVGSPLSLECTVEGTSNPNLYWYRQAAGRGLQLLFYSVGIGQISSEVPQNLSASRPQDRQFILSSKKLLLSDSGFYLCAGEEGTEAFFGQGTRLTVV.

This clonotype was seen only a few times. The V gene is TRBV6-1, the J gene TRBJ2-7, with D unresolved. Trimming pared 2 bases from V and 6 bases from J, leaving 11 bases between. Per the germline V gene, CDR1 is MNHNS and CDR2 is SASEGT. This CDR3 is 13 amino acids long. The CDR3 DNA sequence: TGTGCCAGCAGTGAACGTCGAGGTCTCGAGCAGTACTTC. It translates to CASSERRGLEQYF.

This clonotype was found a few times. This chain connects TRBV30 to TRBJ2-2; D unresolved. Germline CDR1 reads GTSNPN; CDR2 reads SVGIG (reference sequence). V was shortened by 1 base and J by 7 bases, with 4 bases between the two germline ends. This CDR3 has 11 amino acids. The CDR3 sequence: CAWSEDGELFF. CDR3 sequence (DNA): TGTGCCTGGAGTGAGGACGGGGAGCTGTTTTTT.

This clonotype was counted a few times. The chain has TRBV12-3 or TRBV12-4 and TRBJ2-1; D remains ambiguous. The CDR3 contains 12 residues. The V end lost 5 bases, the J end lost 2 bases, and 4 bases lay between the germline ends. CDR3 in amino acids: CASSPAYNEQFF. CDR3 sequence (DNA): TGTGCCAGCAGTCCAGCCTACAATGAGCAGTTCTTC.

This clonotype was seen repeatedly, ten times or more. The chain joins TRBV12-3 or TRBV12-4 to TRBJ2-7, with D unresolved. The CDR3 is 11 residues long. Trimming left V 5 bases short and J 1 base short, with 3 bases between. CDR3 loop: CASSPSYEQYF. CDR3 DNA: TGTGCCAGCAGTCCTTCCTACGAGCAGTACTTC.

The V gene is TRBV6-5, the J gene TRBJ2-3; D ambiguous. Germline V gene data show CDR1 as MNHEY and CDR2 as SVGAGI. V lost 2 bases to trimming and J lost 5 bases, with 11 bases between them. The length of the CDR3 is 14 residues. The CDR3 sequence: CASSYGPLGDTQYF. The CDR3 DNA sequence: TGTGCCAGCAGTTACGGCCCGCTGGGAGATACGCAGTATTTT.

In this sample, this clonotype turned up a few times. The chain joins TRBV4-1 to TRBJ2-3; 7 nucleotides match TRBD2. V gave up 1 base and J gave up 6 bases; unmatched junction bases: 10. This CDR3 has 16 residues. Germline CDR1 reads MGHRA; CDR2 reads YSYEKL. For the CDR3, the DNA is TGCGCCAGCAGCCAAGTATGGGGGGGTAGCCCGGATACGCAGTATTTT. Encoded protein: CASSQVWGGSPDTQYF.

The chain is built from TRBV20-1 and TRBJ1-2; no clear D. This CDR3 is built from 12 residues. V gave up 6 bases and J gave up 0 bases, with 8 bases separating them. Germline V gene data show CDR1 as DFQATT and CDR2 as SNEGSKA (reference sequence). The CDR3 protein is CSAQPANYGYTF. Written as DNA, the CDR3 is TGCAGTGCCCAGCCGGCTAACTATGGCTACACCTTC.